Sequencing of this T cell receptor (beta chain) was carried out in a study of shared clonotypes between healthy human individuals. Study observations and caveats: The study generally estimated greater richness for naive than memory subsets.

V was shortened by 11 bases and J by 0 bases, with 20 bases between the two germline ends. The CDR3 consists of 16 residues. The V gene's germline CDR1 is WSHSY and CDR2 SAAADI. On this clone: Its antigen is still unknown.

The authors loaded 200 ng DNA, 30,000 to 35,000 T cell genomes, into sorted-subset replicate PCRs. Measured with immunoSEQ multiplex PCR; TCRdb has only the in-frame clones, and not every one. The sample consists of about 980,000 clones, about 80% of them appearing once. The sequence was collected from a young man in good health. The chain uses TRBV10-2 and TRBJ1-5; D unclear. The sample consisted of memory CD4+ T cells sorted from blood. The subset was: CD45RA-negative fraction. The CDR3 region is CAVPKPPVYSNQPQHF. The CDR3 bases are TGCGCCGTCCCAAAGCCGCCCGTCTATAGCAATCAGCCCCAGCATTTT.